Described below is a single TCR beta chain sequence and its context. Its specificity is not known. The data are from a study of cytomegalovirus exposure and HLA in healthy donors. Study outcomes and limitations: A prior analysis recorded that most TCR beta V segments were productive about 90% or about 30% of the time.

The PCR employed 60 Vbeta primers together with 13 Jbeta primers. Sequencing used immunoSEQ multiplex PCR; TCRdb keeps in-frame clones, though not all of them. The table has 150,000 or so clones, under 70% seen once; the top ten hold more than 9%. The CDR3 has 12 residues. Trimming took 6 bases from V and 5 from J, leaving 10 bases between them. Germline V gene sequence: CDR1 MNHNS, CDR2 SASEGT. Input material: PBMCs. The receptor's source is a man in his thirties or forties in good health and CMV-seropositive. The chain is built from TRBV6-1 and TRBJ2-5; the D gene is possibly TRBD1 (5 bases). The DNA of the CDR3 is TGTGCCAGCAGGGGGCCTCGGGAGACCCAGTACTTC. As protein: CASRGPRETQYF.